This TCR beta chain was retrieved from a study of control samples from healthy donors and cancer patients. Produced via immunoSEQ multiplex PCR; TCRdb's table is partial and in-frame only. The sample has 150,000 to 200,000 clones; approximately 92% are singletons. V dropped 3 bases and J dropped 1; count of bases not matched to a gene: 4. Germline V gives CDR1 SGHRS, CDR2 YFSETQ. This CDR3 comprises 15 residues. The J gene is TRBJ1-5, the V gene TRBV5-1, with 7 bases fitting TRBD1. The sequence came from a man aged 25-45 years in good health. Sequenced: blood. The CDR3 spells CASSYQGGSNQPQHF. CDR3 DNA: TGCGCCAGCAGCTATCAGGGGGGGAGCAATCAGCCCCAGCATTTT.